The source of this T cell receptor (beta chain) is a study of Graves' ophthalmopathy and Graves' hyperthyroidism. Study results and limitations: Blood also harbored most expanded thyroid clonotypes above 0.001 frequency. Ophthalmopathy and stable hyperthyroidism were discriminated by a 13-signature model, with 85% to 90% sensitivity and 80% to 84% specificity.

Using RNA transcripts, the TCR beta CDR3 regions were amplified. Scientists carried out first-round RT-PCR using HTBI primers and then a second-round multiplex PCR. Using its own MiXCR run on the multiplex PCR reads, TCRdb lists one record per CDR3 protein. The sample consists of 300,000 to 400,000 distinct CDR3 sequences, 15% to 20% of them appearing once. The CDR3 consists of 14 residues. Per germline, CDR1 LNHDA and CDR2 SQIVND (reference sequence). Losses at the gene ends were 6 bases for V and 8 bases for J; bases not matched to a gene: 8. Details on this clonotype: The antigen remains unidentified.

This rearrangement joins TRBV19 to TRBJ1-5; 9 positions agree with TRBD1. Sequencing was performed on peripheral blood. This clonotype was sampled from an adult man with Graves' ophthalmopathy. CDR3 loop: CASSRGTGMEPQHF. The CDR3 nucleotides are TGTGCCAGTAGCCGAGGGACAGGGATGGAGCCCCAGCATTTT.